This passage covers 10 T cell receptor beta chains from one sample sequenced in a study of T cells in Graves' hyperthyroidism and ophthalmopathy. TCR beta CDR3 regions were amplified from RNA transcripts. The TCR CDR3 was amplified in a first-round RT-PCR using the HTBI primer set. TCRdb re-called the multiplex PCR reads through MiXCR, storing one row per CDR3 protein. The table has under 200,000 distinct CDR3 sequences, 8% to 9.5% seen once. Sequencing used blood. These receptors were obtained from a young woman with Graves' hyperthyroidism that later progressed to Graves' ophthalmopathy.

This clonotype has ten or more counts. This rearrangement joins TRBV12-3 or TRBV12-4 to TRBJ2-7; D might be TRBD1 or TRBD2, each matching 5 bases. Trimming removed 6 bases at V and 1 base at J, with 13 bases between. CDR3 length: 14 residues. This CDR3 reads CASRPNWGSYEQYF. For the CDR3, the DNA is TGTGCCAGCAGGCCCAATTGGGGGTCCTACGAGCAGTACTTC.

Note on this clonotype: A read error may account for a junction end that differs from germline. This chain uses TRBV30 with TRBJ2-3, with D unclear. Germline V gene sequence: CDR1 GTSNPN, CDR2 SVGIG (reference sequence). The CDR3 consists of 12 residues. This chain's CDR3 is CAWGVGADTQYF. The CDR3 coding sequence is TGTGCCTGGGGTGTAGGAGCAGATACGCAGTATTTT. The variable domain in full, completed from reference TRBV30 and TRBJ2-3, reads SQTIHQWPATLVQPVGSPLSLECTVEGTSNPNLYWYRQAAGRGLQLLFYSVGIGQISSEVPQNLSASRPQDRQFILSSKKLLLSDSGFYLCAWGVGADTQYFGPGTRLTVL.

This clonotype was counted at least ten times. The chain has TRBV12-3 or TRBV12-4 and TRBJ1-5, with D uncertain. Trimming left V 3 bases short and J 3 bases short, with 12 bases between. This CDR3 spans 15 amino acids. The CDR3 sequence: CASSLLSGNNQPQHF. For the CDR3, the DNA is TGTGCCAGCAGTTTGTTATCCGGTAACAATCAGCCCCAGCATTTT.

This clonotype was counted many times. CDR3 loop: CASSENQLYGYTF. The CDR3 region has the DNA TGTGCCAGCAGTGAAAACCAGCTCTATGGCTACACCTTC. The chain joins TRBV6-1 to TRBJ1-2, with D unresolved. The CDR3 extends over 13 amino acids. CDR1 and CDR2 from the germline V gene are MNHNS and SASEGT. V gave up 2 bases and J gave up 4 bases, with 8 bases separating them.

Comment on this clonotype: A much larger clone differs by one base, so this may be a read error. CDR3 nucleotides: TGTGCCTGGACTGTGGCAGGGGTTGCCTATGGCTACACCTTC. Protein product: CAWTVAGVAYGYTF. The gene calls are TRBV30 and TRBJ1-2; perhaps TRBD1 as D (6 bases). Deletions cut 4 bases from V and 4 bases from J, with 16 bases between. The CDR3 is 14 amino acids. CDR1 and CDR2 (germline): GTSNPN, SVGIG (reference sequence).

Many counts were recorded for this clonotype. This chain links TRBV7-8 with TRBJ1-1; maybe TRBD1 (5 bases). Trimming took off 1 base at V and 11 bases at J, with 20 bases between the two ends. CDR1 and CDR2 from the germline V gene are SGHVS and FQNEAQ. CDR3 length: 15 residues. This chain's CDR3 is CASSLGRPPLGRAFF. The CDR3 bases are TGTGCCAGCAGCTTAGGACGACCTCCCTTGGGGCGCGCTTTCTTT. The whole variable domain, remainder taken from reference TRBV7-8 and TRBJ1-1, is GAGVSQSPRYKVAKRGQDVALRCDPISGHVSLFWYQQALGQGPEFLTYFQNEAQLDKSGLPSDRFFAERPEGSVSTLKIQRTQQEDSAVYLCASSLGRPPLGRAFFGQGTRLTVV.

This clonotype was seen repeatedly, ten times or more. This chain links TRBV12-3 or TRBV12-4 with TRBJ1-1; 7 nucleotides agree with TRBD1. V lost 1 base and J lost 6; bases outside the gene matches: 8. This CDR3 comprises 15 residues. The CDR3 region has the DNA TGTGCCAGCAGTTTAGGACAGGGAACAAGCGCTGAAGCTTTCTTT. Translating it yields CASSLGQGTSAEAFF.

The chain uses TRBV4-2 and TRBJ1-5; no firm D call. The V gene lost 1 base and the J gene lost 2 bases, with 12 bases spanning the gap. Per germline, CDR1 LGHNA and CDR2 YNFKEQ. There are 16 residues in the CDR3. CDR3 nucleotide sequence: TGTGCCAGCAGCCAAGTGAAGACACTGGGCAATCAGCCCCAGCATTTT. It is translated as CASSQVKTLGNQPQHF.

The chain is built from TRBV30 and TRBJ1-6; no reliable D call. V lost 2 bases and J lost 7, with 12 bases in between. This CDR3 spans 14 amino acids. The germline V gene has CDR1 GTSNPN and CDR2 SVGIG (reference sequence). In DNA form, the CDR3 reads TGTGCCTGGAGTTCTCGACCGTTAAATTCACCCCTCCACTTT. Protein: CAWSSRPLNSPLHF. Full variable domain (outside the CDR3, taken from reference TRBV30 and TRBJ1-6): SQTIHQWPATLVQPVGSPLSLECTVEGTSNPNLYWYRQAAGRGLQLLFYSVGIGQISSEVPQNLSASRPQDRQFILSSKKLLLSDSGFYLCAWSSRPLNSPLHFGNGTRLTVT.

This clonotype was picked up many times. The chain carries TRBV6-2 or TRBV6-3 and TRBJ1-2; D remains ambiguous. The germline CDR1 and CDR2 sequences are MNHEY and SVGEGT. The V and J ends lost 7 bases and 5 bases respectively, with 17 bases between them. CDR3 length equals 14 residues. CDR3 coding DNA: TGTGCCAGCACTTTGATTGAGACATCTTATGGCTACACCTTC. This codes for CASTLIETSYGYTF.